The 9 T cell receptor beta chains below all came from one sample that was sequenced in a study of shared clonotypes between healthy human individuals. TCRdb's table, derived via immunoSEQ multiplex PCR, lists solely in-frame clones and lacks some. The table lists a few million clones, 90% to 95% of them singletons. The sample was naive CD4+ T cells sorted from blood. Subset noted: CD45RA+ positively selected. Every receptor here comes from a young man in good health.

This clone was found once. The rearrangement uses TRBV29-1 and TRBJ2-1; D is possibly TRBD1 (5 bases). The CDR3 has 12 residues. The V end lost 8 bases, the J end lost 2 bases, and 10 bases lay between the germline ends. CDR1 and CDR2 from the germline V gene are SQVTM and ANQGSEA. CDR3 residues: CSSEDTYNEQFF. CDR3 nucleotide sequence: TGCAGCTCAGAGGACACCTACAATGAGCAGTTCTTC.

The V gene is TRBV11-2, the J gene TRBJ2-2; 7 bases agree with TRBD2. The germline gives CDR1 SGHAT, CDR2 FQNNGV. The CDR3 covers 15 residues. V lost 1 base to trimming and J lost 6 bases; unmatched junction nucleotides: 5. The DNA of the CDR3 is TGTGCCAGCAGCTTAGTAGCGGGTACGGCCGGGGAGCTGTTTTTT. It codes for CASSLVAGTAGELFF. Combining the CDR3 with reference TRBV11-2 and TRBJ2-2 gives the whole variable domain EAGVAQSPRYKIIEKRQSVAFWCNPISGHATLYWYQQILGQGPKLLIQFQNNGVVDDSQLPKDRFSAERLKGVDSTLKIQPAKLEDSAVYLCASSLVAGTAGELFFGEGSRLTVL.

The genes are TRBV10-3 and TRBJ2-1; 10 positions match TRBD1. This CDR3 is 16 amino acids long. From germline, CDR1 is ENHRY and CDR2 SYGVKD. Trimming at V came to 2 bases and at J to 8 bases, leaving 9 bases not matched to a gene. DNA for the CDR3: TGTGCCATCAGTGAGCTAGCCGGACAGGGGGTTGATGAGCAGTTCTTC. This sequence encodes CAISELAGQGVDEQFF.

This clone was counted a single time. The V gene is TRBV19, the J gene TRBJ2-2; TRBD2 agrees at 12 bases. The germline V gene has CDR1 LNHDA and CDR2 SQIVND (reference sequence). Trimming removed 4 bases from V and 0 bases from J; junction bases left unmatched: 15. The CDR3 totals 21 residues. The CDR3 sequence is CASSTTSGSFWTPTNTGELFF. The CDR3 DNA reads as TGTGCCAGTAGTACGACTAGCGGGAGTTTTTGGACACCTACGAACACCGGGGAGCTGTTTTTT.

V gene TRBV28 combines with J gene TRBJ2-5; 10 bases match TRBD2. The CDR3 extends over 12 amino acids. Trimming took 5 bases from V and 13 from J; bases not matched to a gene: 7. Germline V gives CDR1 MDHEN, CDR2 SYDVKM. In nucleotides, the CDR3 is TGTGCCAGCAGTCCTGGACTAGCGGCGCGGTACTTC. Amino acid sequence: CASSPGLAARYF.

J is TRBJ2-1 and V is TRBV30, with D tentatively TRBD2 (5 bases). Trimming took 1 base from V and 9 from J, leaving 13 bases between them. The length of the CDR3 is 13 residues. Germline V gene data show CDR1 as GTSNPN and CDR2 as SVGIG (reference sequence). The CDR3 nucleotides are TGTGCCTGGAGTGCGGCCCTTCGGGGTGAGCAGTTCTTC. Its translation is CAWSAALRGEQFF.

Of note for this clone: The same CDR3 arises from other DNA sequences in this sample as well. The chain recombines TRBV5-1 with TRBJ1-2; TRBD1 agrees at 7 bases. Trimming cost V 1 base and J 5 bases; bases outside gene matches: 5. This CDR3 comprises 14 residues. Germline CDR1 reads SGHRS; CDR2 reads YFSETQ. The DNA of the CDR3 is TGCGCCAGCAGCTTGTCCTCAGGGGGGTATGGCTACACCTTC. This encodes CASSLSSGGYGYTF.

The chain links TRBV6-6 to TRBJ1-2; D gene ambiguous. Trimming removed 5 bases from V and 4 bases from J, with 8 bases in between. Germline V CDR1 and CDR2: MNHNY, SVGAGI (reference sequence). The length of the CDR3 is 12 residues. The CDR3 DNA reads TGTGCCAGCAGTGGGGTAACCTATGGCTACACCTTC. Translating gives CASSGVTYGYTF.

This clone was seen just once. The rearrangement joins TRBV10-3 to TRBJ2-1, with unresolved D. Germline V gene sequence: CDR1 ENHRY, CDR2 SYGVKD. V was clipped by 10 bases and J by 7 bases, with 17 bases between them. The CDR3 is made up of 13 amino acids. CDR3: CATLNSGTNEQFF. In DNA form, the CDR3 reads TGTGCCACCCTGAATTCCGGCACGAATGAGCAGTTCTTC.